The 27 T cell receptor beta chains listed next were all sequenced from one sample in a study of OX40 agonist ivuxolimab in advanced cancers. The protocol was immunoSEQ multiplex PCR, while the TCRdb copy is restricted to in-frame clones and leaves out a portion. This sample yields approximately 50,000 clones, of which around nine tenths are seen a single time; more than 13% belongs to the top ten. Specimen: CD4+ or CD8+ T cells sorted from blood, collected in a trial of the OX40 agonist ivuxolimab. Receptors were obtained from an adult with an advanced solid tumor such as melanoma, head and neck, liver or kidney cancer.

V is TRBV4-3 and J is TRBJ2-7; the D is unclear. The CDR3 has 13 amino acids. With 6 bases removed from V and 2 bases from J, the gap between germline ends came to 11 bases. The germline CDR1 and CDR2 sequences are LGHNA and YSLEER. This CDR3 is CASSIDQTYEQYF. The CDR3 coding sequence is TGCGCCAGCAGTATCGACCAAACCTACGAGCAGTACTTC.

V is TRBV13 and J is TRBJ2-5; D perhaps matches TRBD1 (6 bases). This CDR3 spans 14 amino acids. V lost 6 bases and J lost 2, with 13 bases in between. Germline loops: CDR1 PRHDT, CDR2 FYEKMQ (reference sequence). CDR3 nucleotide sequence: TGTGCCAGCAGGGGCGGACAGACGCAAGAGACCCAGTACTTC. Its protein product is CASRGGQTQETQYF.

The genes are TRBV4-3 and TRBJ1-2, with TRBD1 matching over 9 bases. The CDR3 sequence is 17 residues long. The V gene end was trimmed by 1 base and the J gene end by 4 bases; junction bases not matched to a gene: 10. Per the germline V gene, CDR1 is LGHNA and CDR2 is YSLEER. CDR3 sequence reads: CASSQGSTGTGFYGYTF. CDR3 bases: TGCGCCAGCAGCCAAGGGTCTACCGGGACAGGGTTCTATGGCTACACCTTC.

This rearrangement joins TRBV7-8 to TRBJ2-3; D not resolved. CDR3 length: 14 residues. The V gene's germline CDR1 is SGHVS and CDR2 FQNEAQ. Deletions cut 3 bases from V and 0 bases from J, with 7 bases between. The CDR3 here is CASSFFSSTDTQYF. In DNA, the CDR3 is TGTGCCAGCAGCTTTTTCTCGAGCACAGATACGCAGTATTTT.

The CDR3 is CASSSGQGLFTGELFF. CDR3 in DNA: TGTGCCAGCAGCTCTGGACAGGGGCTGTTCACCGGGGAGCTGTTTTTT. The rearrangement joins TRBV7-6 to TRBJ2-2, with 9 bases matching TRBD1. The CDR3 is made up of 16 amino acids. With V trimmed by 4 bases and J by 4 bases, 7 bases remained unmatched. Germline CDR1 SGHVS, CDR2 FNYEAQ.

This sequence joins TRBV7-3 and TRBJ2-7; D unclear. V lost 4 bases to trimming and J lost 7 bases, with 14 bases between them. CDR3 length equals 13 residues. The germline CDR1 and CDR2 sequences are SGHTA and FQGTGA. The DNA of the CDR3 is TGTGCCAGCAGCTCCCTGCCCCTCATGGAGCAGTACTTC. It yields the protein CASSSLPLMEQYF. The full variable domain, its missing parts supplied by reference TRBV7-3 and TRBJ2-7, is GAGVSQTPSNKVTEKGKYVELRCDPISGHTALYWYRQSLGQGPEFLIYFQGTGAADDSGLPNDRFFAVRPEGSVSTLKIQRTERGDSAVYLCASSSLPLMEQYFGPGTRLTVT.

The chain has TRBV19 and TRBJ2-3; 11 bases align to TRBD2. The germline CDR1 and CDR2 sequences are LNHDA and SQIVND (reference sequence). CDR3 length equals 15 residues. V gave up 6 bases and J gave up 4 bases; unmatched junction bases: 6. CDR3 DNA: TGTGCCAGTAGCCGTAGCGGGGGGGCCGCAGATACGCAGTATTTT. Translation: CASSRSGGAADTQYF.

This chain uses TRBV15 with TRBJ1-2; no firm D call. There are 15 residues in the CDR3. Per germline, CDR1 LNHNV and CDR2 YYDKDF (reference sequence). Trimming removed 0 bases at V and 3 bases at J, with 11 bases between. CDR3: CATSRDLPGDYGYTF. In nucleotides, the CDR3 is TGTGCCACCAGCAGAGACCTACCGGGAGACTATGGCTACACCTTC.

The chain has TRBV6-1 and TRBJ2-5; 11 bases are shared with TRBD2. Judging by the DNA end, TRBJ2-7 fits better; the J call may be wrong. The CDR3 loop spans 17 amino acids. Germline CDR1 is MNHNS and CDR2 is SASEGT. Here the CDR3 DNA reads TGTGCCAGCAGTGTAGGAACTAGCGGGGGCCTAGCCTACGAGCAGTACTTC. Its translation is CASSVGTSGGLAYEQYF.

The sample holds one count of this clone. The gene calls are TRBV7-2 and TRBJ1-5; 8 bases line up with TRBD1. The CDR3 extends over 15 amino acids. J lost 5 bases, V lost 1 base, and 4 bases had no gene match. Germline CDR1 SGHTA, CDR2 FQGNSA. The CDR3: CASSLGTGPYQPQHF. CDR3 sequence (DNA): TGTGCCAGCAGCTTAGGGACAGGGCCTTATCAGCCCCAGCATTTT.

This clone was found a few times. V is TRBV9 and J is TRBJ1-4; 7 bases agree with TRBD1. J was trimmed by 6 bases and V by 5 bases; bases with no gene match: 10. This CDR3 has 15 residues. Per germline, CDR1 SGDLS and CDR2 YYNGEE. DNA for the CDR3: TGTGCCAGCAGTCTTATGGGGACAGCATATGAAAAACTGTTTTTT. It encodes CASSLMGTAYEKLFF.

The V call is TRBV30, the J call TRBJ1-2; 9 bases align to TRBD1. The CDR3 consists of 13 residues. Per germline, CDR1 GTSNPN and CDR2 SVGIG (reference sequence). V lost 4 bases to trimming and J lost 4 bases; unmatched junction nucleotides: 4. In DNA form, the CDR3 reads TGTGCCTGGACCTCGACAGGGGGCTATGGCTACACCTTC. Protein sequence: CAWTSTGGYGYTF.

This clone was counted only a few times. The chain couples TRBV28 to TRBJ1-2, with a weak D call TRBD1 (5 bases). CDR1 MDHEN and CDR2 SYDVKM come from the germline V gene. This CDR3 has 11 amino acids. V dropped 3 bases and J dropped 10 bases, with 9 bases sitting between them. CDR3 amino acids: CASSFQGIYTF. The CDR3, as DNA: TGTGCCAGCAGTTTTCAGGGTATCTACACCTTC.

The V call is TRBV18, the J call TRBJ2-7, with 7 positions matching TRBD2. With 0 bases clipped from V and 5 bases from J, the junction kept 10 bases outside the gene matches. The CDR3 spans 16 residues. Per germline, CDR1 KGHSH and CDR2 LQKENI. The CDR3 reads CASSPPIAGETDEQYF. DNA for the CDR3: TGTGCCAGCTCACCACCGATCGCGGGGGAGACGGACGAGCAGTACTTC.

The chain combines TRBV13 with TRBJ2-7, with TRBD1 matching over 11 bases. CDR3 length equals 12 residues. Germline-derived CDR1 and CDR2 are PRHDT and FYEKMQ (reference sequence). Trimming took 9 bases from V and 6 from J; bases not matched to a gene: 4. The CDR3 region is CASRDRGIEQYF. CDR3 bases: TGTGCCAGTAGGGACAGGGGGATCGAGCAGTACTTC.

The CDR3 protein is CASMSRNLRDEQFF. The CDR3 DNA reads as TGTGCCAGTATGAGTCGGAACCTCCGGGATGAGCAGTTCTTC. The chain has TRBV19 and TRBJ2-1, with D uncertain. The CDR3 has 14 residues. Trimming pared 7 bases from V and 8 bases from J, leaving 18 bases between. Per germline, CDR1 LNHDA and CDR2 SQIVND (reference sequence).

The chain is built from TRBV19 and TRBJ1-1, with TRBD1 as a possible D gene (6 bases). Germline CDR1 reads LNHDA; CDR2 reads SQIVND (reference sequence). Trimming took 8 bases from V and 11 from J, leaving 24 bases between them. CDR3 length equals 14 residues. The CDR3 DNA sequence: TGTGCCAGTGGTAAAGGATCAGGAGGGGGAGACGCTTTCTTT. Translated: CASGKGSGGGDAFF.

The chain links TRBV6-7 to TRBJ2-7; no clear D gene. TRBV6-7 is assigned to the ORF class and has an uncertain function. Trimming pared 7 bases from V and 5 bases from J, leaving 15 bases between. The CDR3 runs to 13 residues. This chain's CDR3 is CASTAVRTHEQYF. For the CDR3, the DNA is TGTGCCAGCACTGCAGTAAGGACCCACGAGCAGTACTTC.

This clone was observed once. V and J are TRBV6-5 and TRBJ2-1, with a weak D call TRBD1 (6 bases). Germline CDR1 is MNHEY and CDR2 is SVGAGI. The CDR3 totals 13 residues. Trimming removed 5 bases from V and 7 bases from J, with 12 bases in between. CDR3 region: CASSDRSENEQFF. The CDR3 DNA sequence: TGTGCCAGCAGTGACAGGAGCGAAAATGAGCAGTTCTTC.

This chain links TRBV15 with TRBJ1-3; D is unclear. Germline CDR1 LNHNV, CDR2 YYDKDF (reference sequence). The length of the CDR3 is 15 residues. V was shortened by 0 bases and J by 2 bases, with 8 bases between the two germline ends. CDR3 sequence reads: CATSRELPPGNTIYF. The CDR3 nucleotides are TGTGCCACCAGCAGAGAACTACCCCCTGGAAACACCATATATTTT.

This chain uses TRBV4-1 with TRBJ2-1; 7 bases line up with TRBD2. Trimming cost V 4 bases and J 12 bases; bases outside gene matches: 18. Germline CDR1 reads MGHRA; CDR2 reads YSYEKL. This CDR3 spans 16 amino acids. In DNA, the CDR3 is TGCGCCAGCAGCCCGGGGGGTGAGGGTCTTGGGTTGGGGCAGTTCTTC. It codes for CASSPGGEGLGLGQFF.

This chain joins TRBV9 and TRBJ2-7, with 11 bases matching TRBD2. The CDR3 is 13 residues long. J lost 6 bases, V lost 4 bases, and 3 bases had no gene match. Germline loops: CDR1 SGDLS, CDR2 YYNGEE. The CDR3 coding sequence is TGTGCCAGCAGCCCTAGCGGGGGGAGCGAGCAGTACTTC. It codes for CASSPSGGSEQYF.

V usage is TRBV11-2 and J usage is TRBJ1-2, with D hard to call. Germline V CDR1 and CDR2: SGHAT, FQNNGV. V was trimmed by 1 base and J by 8 bases, leaving 8 bases between them. This CDR3 is 12 amino acids long. In DNA form, the CDR3 reads TGTGCCAGCAGCTTAGGGACGGCAGGCTACACCTTC. Amino acid sequence: CASSLGTAGYTF.

The chain joins TRBV20-1 to TRBJ1-1; D remains ambiguous. CDR1 and CDR2 (germline): DFQATT, SNEGSKA (reference sequence). The CDR3 is 11 amino acids. Trimming left V 1 base short and J 12 bases short, with 12 bases between. In DNA, the CDR3 is TGCAGTGCTAGAGGGCAGACGTGGACTTTCTTT. Protein product: CSARGQTWTFF.

The rearrangement joins TRBV13 to TRBJ2-5, with D perhaps given as TRBD1 or TRBD2 (5 bases each). This CDR3 contains 15 residues. Per the germline V gene, CDR1 is PRHDT and CDR2 is FYEKMQ (reference sequence). Trimming cost V 0 bases and J 5 bases, with 13 bases left between them. The CDR3 is CASSLGGFGGETQYF. CDR3 sequence (DNA): TGTGCCAGCAGCTTAGGCGGCTTTGGGGGTGAGACCCAGTACTTC.

This sequence joins TRBV6-4 and TRBJ2-1, with TRBD2 matching 7 bases. The CDR3 spans 15 residues. The ends lost 0 bases at V and 4 bases at J; junction bases unmatched: 3. Germline values: CDR1 MRHNA, CDR2 SNTAGT. CDR3 bases: TGTGCCAGCAGTGACTCGGGCGGGGGTTACAATGAGCAGTTCTTC. Its translation: CASSDSGGGYNEQFF.

The rearrangement joins TRBV4-2 to TRBJ1-1, with D uncertain. Looked up from germline, CDR1 is LGHNA and CDR2 is YNFKEQ. Between the trimmed V and J ends, which lost 0 bases and 1 base, there was a span of 3 bases. CDR3 length equals 13 residues. The CDR3 loop reads CASSQERNTEAFF. CDR3 nucleotides: TGTGCCAGCAGCCAAGAGCGGAACACTGAAGCTTTCTTT.